This T cell receptor beta chain emerged from a study of CD8 T cells in ankylosing spondylitis. For this clonotype: Its target is not known.

Broader study findings: A number of the motif variants had already been described in reactive arthritis synovial fluid and blood. According to the report, clones linked to the disease were significantly enriched in matched synovial fluid samples taken from ankylosing spondylitis patients. The study identified a TCR beta motif of under ten highly homologous variants that appeared characteristic of ankylosing spondylitis blood. Relatively scarce in peripheral blood, disease-linked clones were CD8+.

TCRdb recomputed calls from the 5' RACE reads with MiXCR, one row per CDR3 protein. The table has 300,000 to 400,000 distinct CDR3 sequences, about 15% seen once. Material for sequencing was blood, either unsorted or a sorted T cell fraction (not recorded which). The receptor's source is a male donor with ankylosing spondylitis or in good health (not recorded which).

Here the CDR3 reads CSARDGTNYGYTF. CDR3 DNA sequence: TGCAGTGCTAGAGACGGCACCAACTATGGCTACACCTTC. The V and J genes are TRBV20-1 and TRBJ1-2; D is undetermined. From germline, CDR1 is DFQATT and CDR2 SNEGSKA (reference sequence). Trimming shortened V by 0 bases and J by 2 bases, and 7 bases separated the two germline ends. The CDR3 consists of 13 residues.